The clone carrying this TCR beta chain has at least ten counts. Its antigen is as yet unknown. The sample comes from a study of T cells in Graves' hyperthyroidism and ophthalmopathy. The TCR beta CDR3 regions underwent amplification using RNA transcripts as the source. HTBI primers were the set used in a first-round RT-PCR of the TCR CDR3. TCRdb re-derived calls from the multiplex PCR reads in MiXCR, one entry per CDR3 protein. The data contain about 600,000 distinct CDR3 sequences, roughly 16% of them singletons. Fresh 10 ml peripheral blood yielded PBMCs. The germline V gene has CDR1 WSHSY and CDR2 SAAADI. The V end lost 6 bases, the J end lost 0 bases, and 11 bases lay between the germline ends. CDR3 length: 14 residues. Study-level results: Blood shared most expanded thyroid clonotypes above 0.001. Stable hyperthyroidism was separated from ophthalmopathy by a model based on 13 V-J features. For ophthalmopathy, model prediction preceded onset by a median approximately 6 months.

The TCR sequence derives from a woman aged 40 to 50 with Graves' ophthalmopathy. Sequenced: blood. This chain joins TRBV10-2 and TRBJ1-1; no clear D. CDR3 loop: CASRAATMNTEAFF. The CDR3 region has the DNA TGCGCCAGCAGGGCGGCTACCATGAACACTGAAGCTTTCTTT.